The present entry profiles one T cell receptor (beta chain) with its context. Its antigen target is currently unknown. Per-nucleotide qualities are absent, and no much larger clonotype sits a single base away. The data were obtained in a study of T cell changes during pregnancy in multiple sclerosis (dated by TCRdb to the late 2010s). Looking at the study overall: In women with multiple sclerosis, the researchers looked at how the T cell repertoire shifted as pregnancy progressed.

The library was made by the immunoSEQ multiplex PCR assay. TCRdb obtained this table from immuneACCESS and retained in-frame rearrangements with V and J assigned. These tables miss some clones; where compared with another copy, unresolved V genes account for less than half of the shortfall, and the remainder is unexplained. The sample includes tens of thousands of clones, with 80% to 95% observed a single time. The ten top clones hold approximately 0.57% of the sample. The germline V end is reduced by 7 bases and the J end by 4 bases; junction bases left unmatched: 14. Counted from cysteine to phenylalanine, this CDR3 has 16 amino acids. Only the CDR3 DNA stays, 48 bases, in frame from base 1. CDR1 MDHEN and CDR2 SYDVKM were looked up in the germline V gene.

The sequence links TRBV28 to TRBJ1-2, with 8 middle bases fitting TRBD1. The sequence came from a female donor in good health, enrolled as a control in a pregnancy study. Material: CD4+ T cells from peripheral blood mononuclear cells, obtained after pregnancy. The CDR3 amino acid sequence is: CASTWGRGPPVYGYTF. At the DNA level, the sequence is TGTGCCAGCACCTGGGGCAGGGGGCCCCCCGTCTATGGCTACACCTTC.